The 9 T cell receptor beta chains below all came from one sample that was sequenced in a study of T cells in Graves' hyperthyroidism and ophthalmopathy. From RNA transcripts, TCR beta CDR3 regions were amplified. Carried out on the TCR CDR3, a first-round RT-PCR used the HTBI primer set. TCRdb re-analysed the multiplex PCR reads in MiXCR, keeping a single row per CDR3 protein. The table records some 400,000 distinct CDR3 sequences, over 11% of them present only once. Sequenced input: blood. The receptors originated from a woman aged 55-70 years with Graves' hyperthyroidism.

This clonotype was counted many times. The rearrangement uses TRBV18 and TRBJ2-5; perhaps TRBD1 as D (6 bases). The V gene's germline CDR1 is KGHSH and CDR2 LQKENI. The CDR3 spans 12 residues. The V end lost 8 bases, the J end lost 0 bases, and 7 bases lay between the germline ends. The CDR3 DNA follows: TGTGCCAGCCGACAGGACCAAGAGACCCAGTACTTC. Amino acids: CASRQDQETQYF.

The chain employs TRBV12-3 or TRBV12-4 and TRBJ1-1; D is undetermined. The CDR3 consists of 11 residues. V shed 5 bases and J shed 7 bases, with 8 bases lying between them. The CDR3 loop is CASSEAFEAFF. Here the CDR3 DNA reads TGTGCCAGCAGTGAAGCGTTTGAAGCTTTCTTT.

This clonotype was seen at least ten times. V usage is TRBV6-1 and J usage is TRBJ2-2; 7 nucleotides line up with TRBD1. V was clipped by 7 bases and J by 4 bases; unmatched bases: 6. The CDR3 covers 14 residues. CDR1 is MNHNS and CDR2 is SASEGT in the germline V gene. Here the CDR3 reads CASIQGQRTGELFF. The DNA for the CDR3 is TGTGCCAGCATTCAGGGACAGCGCACCGGGGAGCTGTTTTTT.

This sequence joins TRBV7-9 and TRBJ2-7; D gene uncertain. This CDR3 comprises 16 residues. V was pared by 5 bases and J by 3 bases, with 20 bases between. CDR1 and CDR2 (germline): SEHNR, FQNEAQ (reference sequence). Here the CDR3 DNA reads TGTGCCAGCAGCCTAGTAGGGTCTCCTCTCTTCTACGAGCAGTACTTC. Translation gives CASSLVGSPLFYEQYF.

This clonotype was picked up many times. V usage is TRBV28 and J usage is TRBJ2-7; D uncertain. The germline V gene has CDR1 MDHEN and CDR2 SYDVKM. The CDR3 totals 13 residues. Trimming removed 0 bases from V and 6 bases from J, with 9 bases in between. CDR3 nucleotides: TGTGCCAGCAGTTTATGGCGGAATGCCGAGCAGTACTTC. It specifies CASSLWRNAEQYF.

Worth noting for this clonotype: A clone one base away is much larger, so this may be a read error. The CDR3 loop reads CASKDRGEPPLHF. The CDR3 nucleotides read TGTGCCAGCAAGGACAGGGGAGAACCACCCCTCCACTTT. The chain employs TRBV2 and TRBJ1-6; TRBD1 aligns across 9 bases. Per the germline V gene, CDR1 is SNHLY and CDR2 is FYNNEI. V gave up 7 bases and J gave up 11 bases; unmatched junction bases: 6. The length of the CDR3 is 13 residues.

This clonotype was counted a few times. The rearrangement uses TRBV6-1 and TRBJ2-2; weak D call: TRBD1 (6 bases). The germline gives CDR1 MNHNS, CDR2 SASEGT. CDR3 length: 16 amino acids. Trimming took off 6 bases at V and 1 base at J, with 15 bases between the two ends. The DNA for the CDR3 is TGTGCCAGCAGCCTATTTAGGGGGTTGAACACCGGGGAGCTGTTTTTT. Residues: CASSLFRGLNTGELFF.

The chain carries TRBV7-3 and TRBJ2-3, with a possible D match to TRBD2 (6 bases). The V gene lost 6 bases and the J gene lost 6 bases, with 19 bases spanning the gap. Germline lookup yields CDR1 SGHTA and CDR2 FQGTGA. This CDR3 is built from 15 residues. As DNA, the CDR3 is TGTGCCAGCAGTCGGGACTCCGGAACGTGGGATACGCAGTATTTT. Protein sequence: CASSRDSGTWDTQYF. Drawing the rest from reference TRBV7-3 and TRBJ2-3, the complete variable domain is GAGVSQTPSNKVTEKGKYVELRCDPISGHTALYWYRQSLGQGPEFLIYFQGTGAADDSGLPNDRFFAVRPEGSVSTLKIQRTERGDSAVYLCASSRDSGTWDTQYFGPGTRLTVL.

This clonotype was seen more than once but under ten times. This rearrangement joins TRBV3-1 to TRBJ1-2; D is undetermined. Looked up from germline, CDR1 is LGHDT and CDR2 is YNNKEL (reference sequence). Trimming cost V 3 bases and J 4 bases, with 9 bases left between them. This CDR3 has 13 residues. The CDR3 loop is CASSHGQIYGYTF. In nucleotides, the CDR3 is TGTGCCAGCAGCCACGGGCAGATCTATGGCTACACCTTC.